The rows below give T cell receptor beta chains drawn from one sample of a study of patients and donors after allogeneic stem cell transplantation. A single record per CDR3 protein comes from TCRdb applying MiXCR to the RT-PCR reads. The sample shows almost 90,000 distinct CDR3 sequences, around 5% of them seen only once. The specimen was blood, either unsorted or a sorted T cell fraction (not recorded which). The receptor set was obtained from a human donor who was either an allogeneic HSCT recipient or a stem cell or donor lymphocyte infusion donor (not recorded which). It is not recorded whose cells these are; they may come from a transplant donor. Each CDR3 is given with its conserved first and last residue. A D gene is named only where the DNA matches it firmly. Clone sizes are given selectively: once, few, many, or a class where the clone is expanded.

v_call	j_call	clone_size	d_call	cdr3_aa	cdr3_nt
TRBV7-2	TRBJ2-3	many	NA	CASSLIPTDTQYF	TGTGCCAGCAGCTTAATACCCACAGATACGCAGTATTTT
TRBV20-1	TRBJ1-5	many	NA	CSALDILKDQPQHF	TGCAGTGCTCTAGACATCCTAAAGGATCAGCCCCAGCATTTT
TRBV5-5	TRBJ1-3	many	NA	CASSTDRNSGNTIYF	TGTGCCAGCAGTACGGACAGAAACTCTGGAAACACCATATATTTT
TRBV18	TRBJ1-2	NA	TRBD1	CASSPDRDSGYTF	TGTGCCAGCTCACCAGACAGGGACTCTGGCTACACCTTC
TRBV20-1	TRBJ1-1	many	NA	CSAEAPGNTEAFF	TGCAGTGCAGAAGCCCCTGGGAACACTGAAGCTTTCTTT
TRBV4-2	TRBJ1-4	many	NA	CASSLELSNEKLFF	TGTGCCAGCAGCCTAGAGCTTTCTAATGAAAAACTGTTTTTT
TRBV20-1	TRBJ2-7	many	TRBD1	CSARDSTGTGDREQYF	TGCAGTGCTAGAGATTCCACCGGGACAGGGGATCGCGAGCAGTACTTC
TRBV28	TRBJ1-5	many	TRBD1	CASSSRLTGPNQPQHF	TGTGCCAGCAGTTCTCGATTGACAGGGCCCAATCAGCCCCAGCATTTT
TRBV5-1	TRBJ1-2	NA	NA	CASSPSAGNYGYTF	TGCGCCAGCAGCCCGTCGGCAGGAAACTATGGCTACACCTTC
TRBV20-1	TRBJ2-5	many	TRBD2	CSAPGLGEETQYF	TGCAGTGCCCCGGGACTAGGAGAGGAGACCCAGTACTTC
TRBV20-1	TRBJ2-2	NA	TRBD2	CSAPASGGAGGELFF	TGCAGTGCTCCCGCTAGCGGGGGGGCGGGCGGGGAGCTGTTTTTT
TRBV10-3	TRBJ1-2	many	TRBD1	CAISVAGTVWRGYTF	TGTGCCATCAGTGTCGCCGGGACAGTTTGGCGTGGCTACACCTTC
TRBV2	TRBJ2-2	many	TRBD1	CAKKRGTGGVTGELFF	TGTGCCAAAAAACGTGGTACAGGGGGCGTTACCGGGGAGCTGTTTTTT
TRBV7-8	TRBJ1-5	many	NA	CASSLSGVGQPQHF	TGTGCCAGCAGCTTATCAGGGGTCGGTCAGCCCCAGCATTTT
TRBV20-1	TRBJ1-6	many	NA	CSAGGGRPEDSPLHF	TGCAGTGCTGGGGGCGGGAGACCAGAAGATTCACCCCTCCACTTT
TRBV28	TRBJ1-1	NA	NA	CASSLSGRYTEAFF	TGTGCCAGCAGTTTATCAGGACGGTACACTGAAGCTTTCTTT
TRBV28	TRBJ1-3	NA	NA	CASTERNTIYF	TGTGCCAGCACGGAACGAAACACCATATATTTT
TRBV11-2	TRBJ2-5	many	NA	CASSLPGPSRETQYF	TGTGCCAGCAGCCTCCCGGGCCCCTCACGAGAGACCCAGTACTTC
TRBV5-1	TRBJ2-1	medium-sized	TRBD2	CASSLEAGGLNEQFF	TGCGCCAGCAGCTTGGAAGCGGGGGGGCTCAATGAGCAGTTCTTC
TRBV7-2	TRBJ2-2	many	TRBD1	CASAQGQRTGELFF	TGTGCCAGCGCACAGGGGCAAAGGACCGGGGAGCTGTTTTTT
TRBV27	TRBJ2-3	many	TRBD2	CASSSFPGTSGKTDTQYF	TGTGCCAGCAGCTCCTTCCCTGGGACTAGCGGGAAAACAGATACGCAGTATTTT
TRBV4-2	TRBJ2-2	few	NA	CASGGRGGYTGELFF	TGTGCCAGCGGGGGTCGTGGGGGGTACACCGGGGAGCTGTTTTTT
TRBV7-3	TRBJ2-1	NA	TRBD2	CASSQLAGAYNEQFF	TGTGCCAGCAGCCAGCTAGCGGGGGCCTACAATGAGCAGTTCTTC
TRBV24-1	TRBJ2-7	many	NA	CATSDPAVGLAGMDEQYF	TGTGCCACCAGTGATCCCGCGGTTGGCCTCGCGGGAATGGACGAGCAGTACTTC
TRBV7-9	TRBJ2-1	few	TRBD2	CASSSRGGGSWDNEQFF	TGTGCCAGCAGCTCCCGTGGAGGCGGGAGTTGGGACAATGAGCAGTTCTTC
TRBV7-3	TRBJ1-1	few	TRBD1	CASSPGQGYTEAFF	TGTGCCAGCAGCCCCGGACAGGGATACACTGAAGCTTTCTTT
TRBV20-1	TRBJ1-1	many	NA	CSAAPFGLTNTEAFF	TGCAGTGCCGCGCCGTTTGGCCTAACGAACACTGAAGCTTTCTTT
TRBV30	TRBJ2-5	few	NA	CAWTGFAETQYF	TGTGCCTGGACAGGGTTTGCGGAGACCCAGTACTTC
TRBV18	TRBJ2-3	NA	NA	CASSPGQTFTDTQYF	TGTGCCAGCTCACCGGGCCAGACTTTCACAGATACGCAGTATTTT
TRBV6-5	TRBJ1-4	many	NA	CASSYSPGTSTNEKLFF	TGTGCCAGCAGTTACTCCCCCGGGACGTCAACTAATGAAAAACTGTTTTTT
TRBV12-3/TRBV12-4	TRBJ2-1	many	TRBD1	CASSLWDRRINEQFF	TGTGCCAGCAGTTTATGGGACAGAAGAATCAATGAGCAGTTCTTC
TRBV19	TRBJ1-2	NA	NA	CATKWTEENLYGYTF	TGTGCCACCAAATGGACTGAGGAGAACCTATATGGCTACACCTTC
TRBV10-3	TRBJ1-2	many	NA	CAISESIGGYGYTF	TGTGCCATCAGTGAGTCGATCGGGGGGTATGGCTACACCTTC
TRBV10-3	TRBJ2-1	few	TRBD1	CAISEPTRDRQQFF	TGTGCCATCAGTGAGCCGACAAGGGACAGACAGCAGTTCTTC
TRBV29-1	TRBJ1-3	many	NA	CSVGSGNTIYF	TGCAGCGTTGGGTCTGGAAACACCATATATTTT
TRBV2	TRBJ1-6	many	NA	CASRLQTAYNPPLHF	TGTGCCAGCAGGCTCCAGACAGCTTATAATCCACCCCTCCACTTT
TRBV7-9	TRBJ1-1	NA	NA	CASRRSGMNTEAFF	TGTGCCAGCAGACGGTCAGGCATGAACACTGAAGCTTTCTTT
TRBV18	TRBJ1-2	many	NA	CASSPEGFEHGYTF	TGTGCCAGCTCACCGGAGGGGTTTGAGCATGGCTACACCTTC
TRBV19	TRBJ1-2	few	TRBD1	CASSTSGTGNSGYTF	TGTGCCAGTAGTACCTCCGGGACAGGGAACAGTGGCTACACCTTC
TRBV5-6	TRBJ1-6	few	NA	CASSLEGIRSPLHF	TGTGCCAGCAGCTTGGAAGGGATTCGCTCACCCCTCCACTTT